This T cell receptor beta chain was documented in a study of blood T cell repertoires in COVID-19. The germline gives CDR1 MDHEN, CDR2 SYDVKM. The CDR3 contains 13 residues. Trimming pared 7 bases from V and 1 base from J, leaving 11 bases between. Some clones are missing from TCRdb's copy, which holds only in-frame ones; the method was immunoSEQ multiplex PCR. In the table there are approximately 400,000 clones, approximately 90% of which are singletons. V usage is TRBV28 and J usage is TRBJ2-7; D perhaps matches TRBD1 (6 bases). The sample consisted of peripheral blood. This clonotype was obtained from a woman between 45 and 60 years old with COVID-19, enrolled during active disease. CDR3 loop: CASNQGGSYEQYF. In DNA form, the CDR3 reads TGTGCCAGCAATCAAGGGGGATCCTACGAGCAGTACTTC.